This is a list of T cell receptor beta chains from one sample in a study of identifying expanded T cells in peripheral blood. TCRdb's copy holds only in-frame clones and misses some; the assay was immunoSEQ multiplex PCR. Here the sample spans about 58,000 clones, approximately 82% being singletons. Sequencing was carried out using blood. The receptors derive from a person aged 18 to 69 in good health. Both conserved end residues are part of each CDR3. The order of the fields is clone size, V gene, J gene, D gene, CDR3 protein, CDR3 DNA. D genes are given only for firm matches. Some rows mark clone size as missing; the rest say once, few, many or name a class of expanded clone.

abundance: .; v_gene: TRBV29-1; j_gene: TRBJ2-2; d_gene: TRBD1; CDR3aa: CSVRGQANTGELFF; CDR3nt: TGCAGCGTACGGGGACAGGCGAACACCGGGGAGCTGTTTTTT
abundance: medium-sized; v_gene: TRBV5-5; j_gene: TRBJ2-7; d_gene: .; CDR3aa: CASSFRKGGYEQYF; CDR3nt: TGTGCCAGCAGCTTCAGAAAGGGGGGATACGAGCAGTACTTC
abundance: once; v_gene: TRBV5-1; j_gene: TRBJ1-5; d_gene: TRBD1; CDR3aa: CASSSGQGSNQPQHF; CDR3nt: TGCGCCAGCAGCTCGGGACAGGGTAGCAATCAGCCCCAGCATTTT
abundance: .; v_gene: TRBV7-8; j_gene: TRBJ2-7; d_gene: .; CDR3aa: CASSLAKASYSYEQYF; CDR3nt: TGTGCCAGCAGCTTAGCGAAGGCCTCATACTCCTACGAGCAGTACTTC
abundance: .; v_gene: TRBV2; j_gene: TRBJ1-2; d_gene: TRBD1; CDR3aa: CASSGQGYGYTF; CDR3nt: TGTGCCAGCAGTGGACAGGGCTATGGCTACACCTTC
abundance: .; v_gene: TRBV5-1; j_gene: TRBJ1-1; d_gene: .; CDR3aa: CASSLADSRNTEAFF; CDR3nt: TGCGCCAGCAGCTTGGCCGACAGTAGGAACACTGAAGCTTTCTTT
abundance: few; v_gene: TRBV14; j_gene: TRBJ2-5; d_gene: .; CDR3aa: CASSQGSGAGTQYF; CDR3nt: TGTGCCAGCAGCCAAGGATCCGGTGCGGGAACCCAGTACTTC
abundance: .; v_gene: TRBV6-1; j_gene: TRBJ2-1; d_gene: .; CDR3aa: CASSVGGNEQFF; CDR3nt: TGTGCCAGCAGTGTCGGGGGTAATGAGCAGTTCTTC
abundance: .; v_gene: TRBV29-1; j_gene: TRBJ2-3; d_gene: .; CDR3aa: CSASTSLGDTQYF; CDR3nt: TGCAGCGCGTCGACTTCCCTGGGGGATACGCAGTATTTT
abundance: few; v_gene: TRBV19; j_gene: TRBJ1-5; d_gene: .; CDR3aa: CASSMGGVGNQPQHF; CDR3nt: TGTGCCAGTAGTATGGGGGGAGTGGGCAATCAGCCCCAGCATTTT
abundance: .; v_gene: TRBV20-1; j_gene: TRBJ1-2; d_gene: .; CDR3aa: CSAEDYGYTF; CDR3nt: TGCAGTGCTGAGGACTATGGCTACACCTTC
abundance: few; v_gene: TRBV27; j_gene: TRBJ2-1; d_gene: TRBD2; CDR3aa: CASKKSGTSGIYNEQFF; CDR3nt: TGTGCCAGCAAAAAATCCGGGACTAGCGGGATCTACAATGAGCAGTTCTTC
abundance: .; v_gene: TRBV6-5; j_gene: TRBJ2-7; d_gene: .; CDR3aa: CASSWDQRRYEQYF; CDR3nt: TGTGCCAGCAGTTGGGACCAACGACGGTACGAGCAGTACTTC
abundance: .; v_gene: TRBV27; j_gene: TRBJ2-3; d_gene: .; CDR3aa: CASRSASTDTQYF; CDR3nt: TGTGCCAGCAGATCTGCTAGCACAGATACGCAGTATTTT
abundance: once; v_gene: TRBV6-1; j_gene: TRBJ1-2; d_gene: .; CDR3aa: CASSIQVRDYGYTF; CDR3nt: TGTGCCAGCAGTATTCAAGTGAGGGACTATGGCTACACCTTC
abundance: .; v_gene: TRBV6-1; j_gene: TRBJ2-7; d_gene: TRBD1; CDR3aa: CASSASWTGVYEQYF; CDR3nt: TGTGCCAGCAGTGCCAGCTGGACAGGGGTTTACGAGCAGTACTTC
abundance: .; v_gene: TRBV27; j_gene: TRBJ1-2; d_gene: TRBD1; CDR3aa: CATRDRTTYGYTF; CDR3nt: TGTGCCACCAGGGACAGGACGACTTATGGCTACACCTTC
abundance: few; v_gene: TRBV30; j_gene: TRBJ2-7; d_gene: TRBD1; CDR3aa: CAWSGQKPYEQYF; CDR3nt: TGTGCCTGGTCGGGACAGAAACCCTACGAGCAGTACTTC
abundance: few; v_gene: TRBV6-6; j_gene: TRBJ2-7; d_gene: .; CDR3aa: CASSYSDSYEQYF; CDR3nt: TGTGCCAGCAGTTACTCCGACTCATACGAGCAGTACTTC
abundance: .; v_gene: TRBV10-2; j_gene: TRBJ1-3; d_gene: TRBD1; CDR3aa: CASSESRGTGHTIYF; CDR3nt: TGCGCCAGCAGTGAGTCTCGGGGGACAGGCCACACCATATATTTT
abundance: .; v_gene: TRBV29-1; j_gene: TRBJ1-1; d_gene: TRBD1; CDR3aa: CSVCRGDTEAFF; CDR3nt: TGCAGCGTCTGCAGGGGGGACACTGAAGCTTTCTTT
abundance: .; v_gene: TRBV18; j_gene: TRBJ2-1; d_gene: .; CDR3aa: CASSALAWGNEQFF; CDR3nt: TGTGCCAGCTCAGCACTAGCTTGGGGAAATGAGCAGTTCTTC
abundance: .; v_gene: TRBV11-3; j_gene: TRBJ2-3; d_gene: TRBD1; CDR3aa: CASSLGQGAITDTQYF; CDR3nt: TGTGCCAGCAGCTTGGGACAGGGGGCAATCACAGATACGCAGTATTTT
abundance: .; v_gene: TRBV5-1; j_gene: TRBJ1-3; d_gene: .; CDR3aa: CASSSGLPSSGNTIYF; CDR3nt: TGCGCCAGCAGCTCTGGACTTCCGAGCTCTGGAAACACCATATATTTT
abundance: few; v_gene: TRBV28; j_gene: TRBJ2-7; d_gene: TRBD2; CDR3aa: CASRTSGRAVSYEQYF; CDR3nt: TGTGCCAGCAGGACTAGCGGGAGGGCCGTCTCCTACGAGCAGTACTTC
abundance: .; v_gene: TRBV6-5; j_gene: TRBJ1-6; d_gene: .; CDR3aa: CASSINRVSPLHF; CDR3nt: TGTGCCAGCAGTATCAACAGGGTATCACCCCTCCACTTT
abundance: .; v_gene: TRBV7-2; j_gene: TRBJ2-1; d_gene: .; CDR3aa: CASSFRRATVNEQFF; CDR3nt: TGTGCCAGCAGCTTCCGGAGGGCCACCGTCAATGAGCAGTTCTTC
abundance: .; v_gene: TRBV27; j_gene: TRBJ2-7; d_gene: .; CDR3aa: CASSLQLGGEQYF; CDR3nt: TGTGCCAGCAGTTTACAATTGGGAGGCGAGCAGTACTTC
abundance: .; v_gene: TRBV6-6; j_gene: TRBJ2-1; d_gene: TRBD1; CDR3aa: CASSRDSYNEQFF; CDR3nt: TGTGCCAGCAGCAGGGACAGCTACAATGAGCAGTTCTTC
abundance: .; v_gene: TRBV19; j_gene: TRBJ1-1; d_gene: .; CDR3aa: CASSIPSTATKAFF; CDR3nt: TGTGCCAGTAGTATACCTTCCACAGCGACTAAAGCTTTCTTT
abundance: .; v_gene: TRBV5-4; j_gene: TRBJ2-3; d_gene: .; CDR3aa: CASSREGGTDTQYF; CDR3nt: TGTGCCAGCAGCCGCGAAGGGGGCACAGATACGCAGTATTTT
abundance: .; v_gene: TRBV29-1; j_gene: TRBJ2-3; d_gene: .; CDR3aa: CSVEKNRDTQYF; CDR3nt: TGCAGCGTTGAAAAGAATCGGGATACGCAGTATTTT
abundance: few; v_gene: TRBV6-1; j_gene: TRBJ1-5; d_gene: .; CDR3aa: CASSDGHNQPQHF; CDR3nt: TGTGCCAGCAGTGACGGACACAATCAGCCCCAGCATTTT
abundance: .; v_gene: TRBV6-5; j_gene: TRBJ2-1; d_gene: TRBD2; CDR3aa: CASSSWTSEYNEQFF; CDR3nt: TGTGCCAGCAGTTCCTGGACTAGCGAGTACAATGAGCAGTTCTTC
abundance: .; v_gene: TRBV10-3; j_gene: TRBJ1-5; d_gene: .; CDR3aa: CAISDTGSGQPQHF; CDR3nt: TGTGCCATCAGTGACACGGGGTCTGGTCAGCCCCAGCATTTT
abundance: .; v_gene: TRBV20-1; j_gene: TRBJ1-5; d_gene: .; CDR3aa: CGLGQPQHF; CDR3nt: TGCGGGTTGGGTCAGCCCCAGCATTTT
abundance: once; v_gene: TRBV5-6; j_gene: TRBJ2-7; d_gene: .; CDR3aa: CASSLPGYEQYF; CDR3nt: TGTGCCAGCAGCCTCCCGGGTTACGAGCAGTACTTC
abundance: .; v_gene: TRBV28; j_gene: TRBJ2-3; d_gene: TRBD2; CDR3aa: CASSGIWTSRHTDTQYF; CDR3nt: TGTGCCAGCAGTGGAATTTGGACTAGTAGACACACAGATACGCAGTATTTT
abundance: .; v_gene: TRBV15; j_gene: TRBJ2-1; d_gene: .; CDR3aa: CATSRGPSSYNEQFF; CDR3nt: TGTGCCACCAGCAGGGGACCTAGCTCCTACAATGAGCAGTTCTTC
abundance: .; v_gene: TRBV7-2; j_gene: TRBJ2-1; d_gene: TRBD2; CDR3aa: CASSLRTSYNEQFF; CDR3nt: TGTGCCAGCAGCTTAAGGACTAGCTACAATGAGCAGTTCTTC
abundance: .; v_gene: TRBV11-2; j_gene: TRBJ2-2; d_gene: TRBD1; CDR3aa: CASSLRRQGNTGELFF; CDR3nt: TGTGCCAGCAGCTTAAGGAGACAGGGGAACACCGGGGAGCTGTTTTTT
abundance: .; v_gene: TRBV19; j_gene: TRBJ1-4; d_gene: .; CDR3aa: CASSIFRDKNEKLFF; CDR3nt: TGTGCCAGTAGTATTTTCCGGGACAAGAATGAAAAACTGTTTTTT
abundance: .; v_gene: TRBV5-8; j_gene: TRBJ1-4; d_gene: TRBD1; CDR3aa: CASSFRQGRRKLFF; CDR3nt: TGTGCCAGCAGCTTCAGACAGGGCAGGAGAAAACTGTTTTTT
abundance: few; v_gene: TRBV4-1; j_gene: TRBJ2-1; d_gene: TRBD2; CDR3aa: CASSPPAGGTNEQFF; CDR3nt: TGCGCCAGCAGCCCTCCAGCGGGAGGGACGAATGAGCAGTTCTTC
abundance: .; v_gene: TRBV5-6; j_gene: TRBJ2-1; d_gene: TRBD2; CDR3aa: CASSQRAGVYNEQFF; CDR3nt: TGTGCCAGCAGCCAAAGGGCGGGGGTCTACAATGAGCAGTTCTTC
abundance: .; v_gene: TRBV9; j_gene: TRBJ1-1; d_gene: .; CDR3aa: CASSVGPSLGTEAFF; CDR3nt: TGTGCCAGCAGCGTAGGGCCATCTTTGGGCACTGAAGCTTTCTTT
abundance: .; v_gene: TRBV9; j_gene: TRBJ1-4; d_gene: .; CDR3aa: CASSVDQRREKLFF; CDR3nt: TGTGCCAGCAGCGTAGATCAAAGGAGAGAAAAACTGTTTTTT
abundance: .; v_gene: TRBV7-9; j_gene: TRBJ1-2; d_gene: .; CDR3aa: CASSSGWGVGNGFIGYTF; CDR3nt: TGTGCCAGCAGCTCCGGTTGGGGCGTGGGTAATGGTTTTATCGGCTACACCTTC
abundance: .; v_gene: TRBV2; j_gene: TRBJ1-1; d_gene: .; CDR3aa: CASSATTNGEAFF; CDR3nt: TGTGCCAGCAGTGCGACAACTAATGGTGAAGCTTTCTTT